The following is a TCR beta chain sequence with its context. Here immunoSEQ multiplex PCR was the method, and the copy in TCRdb shows in-frame clones only, minus some. The repertoire holds more than 45,000 clones, with approximately 89% as singletons. This sample is drawn from a study of control samples from healthy donors and cancer patients. Per the germline V gene, CDR1 is SGHAT and CDR2 is FQNNGV. Between the trimmed V and J ends, which lost 0 bases and 7 bases, there was a span of 19 bases. This CDR3 contains 16 residues. This chain uses TRBV11-2 with TRBJ2-7, with D unresolved. This sequence was found in a man aged 25 to 45 with colorectal cancer. Material for sequencing was PBMCs. The CDR3 DNA reads as TGTGCCAGCAGCTTAGATGACGCTACGTTGCCGAGGGAGCAGTACTTC. Protein sequence: CASSLDDATLPREQYF.